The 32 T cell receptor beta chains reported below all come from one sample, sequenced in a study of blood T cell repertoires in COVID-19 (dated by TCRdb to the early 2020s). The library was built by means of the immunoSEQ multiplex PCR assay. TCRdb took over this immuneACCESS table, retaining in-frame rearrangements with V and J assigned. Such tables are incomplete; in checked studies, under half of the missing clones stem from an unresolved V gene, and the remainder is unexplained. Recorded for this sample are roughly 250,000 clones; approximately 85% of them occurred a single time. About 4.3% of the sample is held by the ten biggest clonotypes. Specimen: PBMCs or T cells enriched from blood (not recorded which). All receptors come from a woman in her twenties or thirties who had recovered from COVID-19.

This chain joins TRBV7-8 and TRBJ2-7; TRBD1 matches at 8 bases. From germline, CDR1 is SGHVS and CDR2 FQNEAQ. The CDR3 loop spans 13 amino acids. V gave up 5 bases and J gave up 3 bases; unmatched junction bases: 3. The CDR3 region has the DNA TGTGCCAGCAGCCATGACAGGGGCTACGAGCAGTACTTC. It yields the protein CASSHDRGYEQYF.

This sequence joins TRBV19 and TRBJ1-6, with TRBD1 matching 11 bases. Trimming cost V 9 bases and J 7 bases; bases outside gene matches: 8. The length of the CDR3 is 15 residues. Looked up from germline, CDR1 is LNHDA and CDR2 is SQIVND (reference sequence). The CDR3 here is CASNPGTGGNSPLHF. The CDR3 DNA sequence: TGTGCCAGCAACCCCGGGACAGGGGGAAATTCACCCCTCCACTTT.

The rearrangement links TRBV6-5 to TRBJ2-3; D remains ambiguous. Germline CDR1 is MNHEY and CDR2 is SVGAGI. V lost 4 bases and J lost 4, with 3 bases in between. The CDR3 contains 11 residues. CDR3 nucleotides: TGTGCCAGCAGTTCCTCAGATACGCAGTATTTT. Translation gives CASSSSDTQYF.

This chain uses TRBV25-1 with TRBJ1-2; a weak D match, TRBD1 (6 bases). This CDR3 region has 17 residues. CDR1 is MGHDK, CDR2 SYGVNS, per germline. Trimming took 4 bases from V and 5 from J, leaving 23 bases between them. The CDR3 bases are TGTGCCAGCAGTGTTACGACGCTCTCCGGGACATCGTATGGCTACACCTTC. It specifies CASSVTTLSGTSYGYTF.

DNA of the CDR3: TGTGCCAGCAGTGCCCCCCGTGGGGGCCGGGAGACCCAGTACTTC. Translating it yields CASSAPRGGRETQYF. This chain connects TRBV28 to TRBJ2-5; possible D gene TRBD1, 6 bases. There are 15 residues in the CDR3. V was shortened by 5 bases and J by 5 bases, with 18 bases between the two germline ends. Per germline, CDR1 MDHEN and CDR2 SYDVKM.

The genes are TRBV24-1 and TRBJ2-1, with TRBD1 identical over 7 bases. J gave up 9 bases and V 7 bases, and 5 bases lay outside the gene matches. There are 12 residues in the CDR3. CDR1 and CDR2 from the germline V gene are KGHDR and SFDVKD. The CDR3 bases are TGTGCCACCAGCCCCAGGGGGATTGAGCAGTTCTTC. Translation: CATSPRGIEQFF.

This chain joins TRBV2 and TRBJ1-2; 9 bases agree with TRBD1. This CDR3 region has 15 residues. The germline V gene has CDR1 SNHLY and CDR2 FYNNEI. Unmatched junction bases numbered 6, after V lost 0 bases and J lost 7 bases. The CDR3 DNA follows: TGTGCCAGCAGTGAAGCTGGGACAGGGACAGGTGGCTACACCTTC. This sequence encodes CASSEAGTGTGGYTF.

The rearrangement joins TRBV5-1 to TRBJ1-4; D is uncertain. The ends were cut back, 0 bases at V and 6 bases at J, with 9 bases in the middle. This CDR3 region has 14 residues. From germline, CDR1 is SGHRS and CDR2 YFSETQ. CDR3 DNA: TGCGCCAGCAGCTTGGGATCCGGGTATGAAAAACTGTTTTTT. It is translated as CASSLGSGYEKLFF.

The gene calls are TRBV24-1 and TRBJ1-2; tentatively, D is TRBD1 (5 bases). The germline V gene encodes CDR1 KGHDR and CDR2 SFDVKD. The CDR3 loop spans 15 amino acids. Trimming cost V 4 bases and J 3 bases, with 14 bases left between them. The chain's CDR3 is CATSDPRVLYYGYTF. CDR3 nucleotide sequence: TGTGCCACCAGTGACCCCAGGGTTCTGTACTATGGCTACACCTTC.

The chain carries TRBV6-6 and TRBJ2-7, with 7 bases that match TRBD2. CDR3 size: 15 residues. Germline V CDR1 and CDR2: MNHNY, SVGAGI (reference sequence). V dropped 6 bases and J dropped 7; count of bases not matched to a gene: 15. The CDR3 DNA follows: TGTGCCAGCAGGGGTATTGAGACTGACGGGAGGGAGCAGTACTTC. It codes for CASRGIETDGREQYF.

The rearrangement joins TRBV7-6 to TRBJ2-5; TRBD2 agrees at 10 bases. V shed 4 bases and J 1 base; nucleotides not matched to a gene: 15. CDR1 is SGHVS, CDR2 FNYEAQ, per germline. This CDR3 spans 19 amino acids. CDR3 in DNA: TGTGCCAGCAGCTCAACTATGGGCCTCCAGCGGGGGGGCCAAGAGACCCAGTACTTC. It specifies CASSSTMGLQRGGQETQYF.

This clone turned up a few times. CDR3 in amino acids: CASSLHRWGANVLTF. CDR3 in DNA: TGTGCCAGCAGTTTACACAGGTGGGGGGCCAACGTCCTGACTTTC. V and J are TRBV27 and TRBJ2-6, with D perhaps matching TRBD1 (5 bases). The V end lost 2 bases, the J end lost 4 bases, and 9 bases lay between the germline ends. Germline V gene sequence: CDR1 MNHEY, CDR2 SMNVEV (reference sequence). This CDR3 has 15 amino acids.

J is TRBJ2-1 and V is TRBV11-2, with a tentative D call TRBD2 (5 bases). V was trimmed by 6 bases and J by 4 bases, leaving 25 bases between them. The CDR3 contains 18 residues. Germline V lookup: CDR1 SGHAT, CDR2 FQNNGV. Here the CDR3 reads CASSPLASGVRGYNEQFF. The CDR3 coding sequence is TGTGCCAGCAGTCCCTTAGCAAGTGGGGTCCGAGGGTACAATGAGCAGTTCTTC.

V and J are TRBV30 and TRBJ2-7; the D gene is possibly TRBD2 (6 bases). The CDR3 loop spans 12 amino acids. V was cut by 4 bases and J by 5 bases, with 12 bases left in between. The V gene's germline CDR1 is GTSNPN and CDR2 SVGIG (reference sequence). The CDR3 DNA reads TGTGCCTGGACGGGACTCGTCGACGAGCAGTACTTC. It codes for CAWTGLVDEQYF.

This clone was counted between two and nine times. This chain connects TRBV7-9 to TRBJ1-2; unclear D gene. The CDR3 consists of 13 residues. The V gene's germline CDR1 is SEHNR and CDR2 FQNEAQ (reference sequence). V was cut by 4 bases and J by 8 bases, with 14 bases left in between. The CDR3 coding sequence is TGTGCCAGCAGCTCGAACCCTACGAGGGGCTACACCTTC. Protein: CASSSNPTRGYTF. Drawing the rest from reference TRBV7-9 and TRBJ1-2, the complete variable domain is DTGVSQNPRHKITKRGQNVTFRCDPISEHNRLYWYRQTLGQGPEFLTYFQNEAQLEKSRLLSDRFSAERPKGSFSTLEIQRTEQGDSAMYLCASSSNPTRGYTFGSGTRLTVV.

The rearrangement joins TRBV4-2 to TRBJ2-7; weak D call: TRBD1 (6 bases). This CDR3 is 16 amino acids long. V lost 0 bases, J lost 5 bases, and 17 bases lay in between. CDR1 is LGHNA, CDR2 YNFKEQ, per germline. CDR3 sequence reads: CASSQDAPGQGNEQYF. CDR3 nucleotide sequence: TGTGCCAGCAGCCAAGACGCTCCGGGACAAGGGAACGAGCAGTACTTC.

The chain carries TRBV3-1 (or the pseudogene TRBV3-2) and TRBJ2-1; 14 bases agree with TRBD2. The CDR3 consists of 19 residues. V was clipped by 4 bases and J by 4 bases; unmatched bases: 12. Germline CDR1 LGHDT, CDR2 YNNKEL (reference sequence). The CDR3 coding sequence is TGTGCCAGCAGCCCACGACTAGCGGGAGGGCCTCTGGATTACAATGAGCAGTTCTTC. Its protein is CASSPRLAGGPLDYNEQFF.

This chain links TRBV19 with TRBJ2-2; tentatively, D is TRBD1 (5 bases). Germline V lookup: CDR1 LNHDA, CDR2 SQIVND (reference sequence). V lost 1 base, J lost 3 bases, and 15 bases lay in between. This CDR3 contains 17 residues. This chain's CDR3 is CASSIVPLGRDTGELFF. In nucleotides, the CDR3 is TGTGCCAGTAGTATAGTGCCCTTGGGCAGGGACACCGGGGAGCTGTTTTTT.

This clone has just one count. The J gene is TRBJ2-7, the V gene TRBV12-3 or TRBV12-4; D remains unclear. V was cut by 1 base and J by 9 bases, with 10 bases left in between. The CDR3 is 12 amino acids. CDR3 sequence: CASSLGQVGQYF. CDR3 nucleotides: TGTGCCAGCAGTTTAGGGCAGGTGGGGCAGTACTTC.

The CDR3, as DNA: TGTGCCAGCAGCCGGACAGGGTCCGCGGAGACCCAGTACTTC. Protein product: CASSRTGSAETQYF. The chain links TRBV11-2 to TRBJ2-5, with 8 positions matching TRBD1. V lost 5 bases and J lost 5; bases outside the gene matches: 7. Germline CDR1 SGHAT, CDR2 FQNNGV. The CDR3 covers 14 residues.

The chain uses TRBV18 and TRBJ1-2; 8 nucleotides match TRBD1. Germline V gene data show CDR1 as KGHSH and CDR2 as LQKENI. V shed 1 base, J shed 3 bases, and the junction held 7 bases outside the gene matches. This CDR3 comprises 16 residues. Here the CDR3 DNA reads TGTGCCAGCTCACCACGGCCGGACAGGGAGGACTATGGCTACACCTTC. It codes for CASSPRPDREDYGYTF. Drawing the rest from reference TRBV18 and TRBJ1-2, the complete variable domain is NAGVMQNPRHLVRRRGQEARLRCSPMKGHSHVYWYRQLPEEGLKFMVYLQKENIIDESGMPKERFSAEFPKEGPSILRIQQVVRGDSAAYFCASSPRPDREDYGYTFGSGTRLTVV.

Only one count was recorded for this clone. The CDR3 bases are TGTGCCAGCAGCTTAGGGGGCCAGGATTATTCACCCCTCCACTTT. Its protein is CASSLGGQDYSPLHF. V gene TRBV7-8 combines with J gene TRBJ1-6; possibly TRBD1 for D (5 bases). Germline CDR1 is SGHVS and CDR2 is FQNEAQ. Trimming took off 1 base at V and 8 bases at J, with 12 bases between the two ends. CDR3 length: 15 residues.

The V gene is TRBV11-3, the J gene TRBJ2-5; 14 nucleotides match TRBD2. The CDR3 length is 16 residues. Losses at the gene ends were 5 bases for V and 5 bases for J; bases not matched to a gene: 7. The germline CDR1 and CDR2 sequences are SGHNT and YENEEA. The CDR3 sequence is CASSKGLAGVRETQYF. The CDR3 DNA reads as TGTGCCAGCAGCAAGGGACTAGCGGGAGTACGCGAGACCCAGTACTTC.

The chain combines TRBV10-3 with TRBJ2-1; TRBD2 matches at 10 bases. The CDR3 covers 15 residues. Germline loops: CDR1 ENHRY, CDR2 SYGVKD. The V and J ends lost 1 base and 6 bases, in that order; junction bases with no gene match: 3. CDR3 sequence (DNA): TGTGCCATCAGTGAGTTGGCTAGCGGGAGCAATGAGCAGTTCTTC. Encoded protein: CAISELASGSNEQFF.

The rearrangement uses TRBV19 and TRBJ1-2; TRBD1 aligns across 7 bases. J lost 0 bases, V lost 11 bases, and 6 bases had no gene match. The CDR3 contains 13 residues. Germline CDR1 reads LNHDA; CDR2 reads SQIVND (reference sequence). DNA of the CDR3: TGTGCCGGAAGGGACAGATCTAACTATGGCTACACCTTC. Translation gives CAGRDRSNYGYTF.

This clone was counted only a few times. The CDR3 DNA reads TGTGCCAGCAGCATGCGGACATCGAACACTGAAGCTTTCTTT. Protein product: CASSMRTSNTEAFF. The chain combines TRBV9 with TRBJ1-1; D might be TRBD1 (5 bases). In germline, CDR1 is SGDLS, CDR2 YYNGEE. The CDR3 sequence is 14 residues long. Trimming removed 4 bases from V and 1 base from J, with 11 bases in between.

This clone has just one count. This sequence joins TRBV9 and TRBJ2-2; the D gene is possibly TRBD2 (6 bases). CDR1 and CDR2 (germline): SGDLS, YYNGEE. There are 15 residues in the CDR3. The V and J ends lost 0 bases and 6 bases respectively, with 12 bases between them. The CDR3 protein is CASSVDIWEAGELFF. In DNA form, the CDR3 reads TGTGCCAGCAGCGTAGATATTTGGGAGGCCGGGGAGCTGTTTTTT.

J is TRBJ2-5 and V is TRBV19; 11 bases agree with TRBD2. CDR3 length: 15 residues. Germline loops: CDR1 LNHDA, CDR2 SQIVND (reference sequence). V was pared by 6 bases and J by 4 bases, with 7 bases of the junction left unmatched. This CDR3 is CASRALAGGAETQYF. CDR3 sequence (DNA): TGTGCCAGTAGAGCCTTAGCGGGAGGGGCAGAGACCCAGTACTTC.

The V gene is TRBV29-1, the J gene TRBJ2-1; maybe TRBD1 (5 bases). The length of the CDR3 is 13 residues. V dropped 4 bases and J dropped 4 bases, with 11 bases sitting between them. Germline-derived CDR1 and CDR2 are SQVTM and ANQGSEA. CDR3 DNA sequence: TGCAGCGTTGTTAGGGGTGGGTACAATGAGCAGTTCTTC. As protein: CSVVRGGYNEQFF.

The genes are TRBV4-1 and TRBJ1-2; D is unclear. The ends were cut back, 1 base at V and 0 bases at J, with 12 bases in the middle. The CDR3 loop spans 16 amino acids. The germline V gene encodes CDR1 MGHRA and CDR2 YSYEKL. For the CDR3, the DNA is TGCGCCAGCAGCCAAGGGTTAGCCGTCACTAACTATGGCTACACCTTC. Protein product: CASSQGLAVTNYGYTF.

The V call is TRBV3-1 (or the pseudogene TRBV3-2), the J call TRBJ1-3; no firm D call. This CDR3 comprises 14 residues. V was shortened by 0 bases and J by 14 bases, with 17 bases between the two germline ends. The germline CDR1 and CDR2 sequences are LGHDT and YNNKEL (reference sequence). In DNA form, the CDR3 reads TGTGCCAGCAGCCAAGAGGCCGTCCCCACCGAGGTATATTTT. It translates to CASSQEAVPTEVYF.

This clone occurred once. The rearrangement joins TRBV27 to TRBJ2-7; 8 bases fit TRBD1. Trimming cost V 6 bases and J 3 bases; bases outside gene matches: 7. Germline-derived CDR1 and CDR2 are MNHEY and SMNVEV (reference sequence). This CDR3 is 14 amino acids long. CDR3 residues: CASRQGAIIYEQYF. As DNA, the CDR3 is TGTGCCAGCAGGCAGGGGGCTATTATCTACGAGCAGTACTTC.